This T cell receptor beta chain is from a study of technical replicates of blood from a few donors. The length of the CDR3 is 15 residues. J was trimmed by 2 bases and V by 6 bases; bases with no gene match: 8. Germline V gene lookup returns CDR1 SNHLY and CDR2 FYNNEI. The method was immunoSEQ multiplex PCR; TCRdb's version includes in-frame clones alone and lacks a portion of them. The table lists about 50,000 clones, 92% of them singletons, with about 3.9% in the top ten. The sample comprised PBMCs. This clonotype was obtained from a human donor in good health. Some clones in this sample may be carry-over from other donors' samples. This chain joins TRBV2 and TRBJ1-2, with 8 bases lining up with TRBD1. The CDR3 region has the DNA TGTGCCAGCAGCGACAGGGGAAAAGCCAACTATGGCTACACCTTC. It encodes CASSDRGKANYGYTF.